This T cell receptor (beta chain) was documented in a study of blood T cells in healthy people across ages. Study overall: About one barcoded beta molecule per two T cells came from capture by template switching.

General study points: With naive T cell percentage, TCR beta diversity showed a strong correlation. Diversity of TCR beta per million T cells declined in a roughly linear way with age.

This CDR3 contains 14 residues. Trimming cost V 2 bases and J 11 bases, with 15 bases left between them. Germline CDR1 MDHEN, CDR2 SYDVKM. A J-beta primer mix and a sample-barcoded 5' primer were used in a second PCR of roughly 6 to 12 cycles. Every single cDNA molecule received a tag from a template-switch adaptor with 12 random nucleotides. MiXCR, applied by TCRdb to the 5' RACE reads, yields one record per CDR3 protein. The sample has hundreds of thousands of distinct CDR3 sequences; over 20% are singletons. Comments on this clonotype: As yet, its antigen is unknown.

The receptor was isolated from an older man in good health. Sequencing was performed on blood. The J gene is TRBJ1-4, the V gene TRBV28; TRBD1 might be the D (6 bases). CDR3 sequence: CASSLQDHRGKLFF. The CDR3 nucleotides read TGTGCCAGCAGTTTACAGGACCATAGGGGGAAACTGTTTTTT.